Listed here is a single T cell receptor (beta chain). This sample also contains other DNA sequences that code for the same CDR3. Authors' data handling: Scientists estimated how many nucleated cells there were by amplifying reference gene primers. Assay: immunoSEQ multiplex PCR; the TCRdb copy retains only in-frame clones and omits some. V and J calls plus clone size are reproduced from that table; the DNA served to infer D and trimming. The table has around 50,000 clones, roughly nine tenths seen once. The sample comes from a study of blood T cell repertoires in COVID-19. Study-level background: Acute and convalescent COVID-19 specimens originated in the United States, Italy and Spain. PBMCs, B-cell-depleted T cells, or T cells were the source of the cDNA or gDNA that made up the material.

The ends were cut back, 2 bases at V and 0 bases at J, with 5 bases in the middle. CDR1 is SEHNR and CDR2 is FQNEAQ in the germline V gene (reference sequence). There are 14 residues in the CDR3. Enrolled during active infection, Seattle patients were then followed longitudinally. The TCR was taken from an elderly woman with COVID-19, enrolled during active disease. The rearrangement links TRBV7-9 to TRBJ1-3; D remains unclear. Material for sequencing was peripheral blood. As DNA, the CDR3 is TGTGCCAGCAGCTTACCAGGCTCTGGAAACACCATATATTTT. Encoded protein: CASSLPGSGNTIYF. Based on the CDR3 plus reference TRBV7-9 and TRBJ1-3, the full variable domain is DTGVSQNPRHKITKRGQNVTFRCDPISEHNRLYWYRQTLGQGPEFLTYFQNEAQLEKSRLLSDRFSAERPKGSFSTLEIQRTEQGDSAMYLCASSLPGSGNTIYFGEGSWLTVV.